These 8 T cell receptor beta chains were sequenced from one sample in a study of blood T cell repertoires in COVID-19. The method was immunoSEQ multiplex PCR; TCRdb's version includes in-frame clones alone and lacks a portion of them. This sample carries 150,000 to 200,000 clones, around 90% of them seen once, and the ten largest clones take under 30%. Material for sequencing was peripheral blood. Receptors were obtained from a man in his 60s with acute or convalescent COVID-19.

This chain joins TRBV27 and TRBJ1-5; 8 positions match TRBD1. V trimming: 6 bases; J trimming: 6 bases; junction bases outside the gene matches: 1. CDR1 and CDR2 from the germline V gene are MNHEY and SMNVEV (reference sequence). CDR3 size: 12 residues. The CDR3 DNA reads TGTGCCAGCAGGACAGGGGTTCAGCCCCAGCATTTT. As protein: CASRTGVQPQHF.

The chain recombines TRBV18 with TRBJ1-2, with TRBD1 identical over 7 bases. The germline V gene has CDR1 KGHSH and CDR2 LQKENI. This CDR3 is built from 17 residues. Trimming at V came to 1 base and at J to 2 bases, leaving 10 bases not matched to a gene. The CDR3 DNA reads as TGTGCCAGCTCACCACGGGAGGACAGGCCCCTAAACTATGGCTACACCTTC. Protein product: CASSPREDRPLNYGYTF.

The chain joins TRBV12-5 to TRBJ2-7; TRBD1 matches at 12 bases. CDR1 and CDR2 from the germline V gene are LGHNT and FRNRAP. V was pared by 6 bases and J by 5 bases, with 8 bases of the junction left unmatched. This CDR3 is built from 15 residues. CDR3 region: CASGKGTGGFHEQYF. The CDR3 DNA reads TGTGCTAGTGGGAAAGGGACAGGGGGCTTTCACGAGCAGTACTTC.

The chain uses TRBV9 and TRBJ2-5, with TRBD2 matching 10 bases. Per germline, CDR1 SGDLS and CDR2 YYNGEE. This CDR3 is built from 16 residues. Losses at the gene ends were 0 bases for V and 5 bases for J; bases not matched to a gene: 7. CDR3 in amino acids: CASSVDTSGTWETQYF. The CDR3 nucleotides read TGTGCCAGCAGCGTAGATACTAGCGGGACATGGGAGACCCAGTACTTC.

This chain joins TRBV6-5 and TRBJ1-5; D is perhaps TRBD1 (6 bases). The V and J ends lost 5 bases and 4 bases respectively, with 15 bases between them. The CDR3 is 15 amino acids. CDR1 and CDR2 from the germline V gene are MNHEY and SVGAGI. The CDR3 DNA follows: TGTGCCAGCAGTAGAGCTTGGGGGCTTAATCAGCCCCAGCATTTT. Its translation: CASSRAWGLNQPQHF.

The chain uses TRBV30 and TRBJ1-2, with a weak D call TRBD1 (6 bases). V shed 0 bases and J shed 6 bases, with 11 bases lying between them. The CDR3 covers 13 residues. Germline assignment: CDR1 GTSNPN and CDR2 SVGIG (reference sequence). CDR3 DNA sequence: TGTGCCTGGAGTGTAAGCAGGGGCAATGGCTACACCTTC. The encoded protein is CAWSVSRGNGYTF. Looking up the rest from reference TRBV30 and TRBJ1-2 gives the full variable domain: SQTIHQWPATLVQPVGSPLSLECTVEGTSNPNLYWYRQAAGRGLQLLFYSVGIGQISSEVPQNLSASRPQDRQFILSSKKLLLSDSGFYLCAWSVSRGNGYTFGSGTRLTVV.

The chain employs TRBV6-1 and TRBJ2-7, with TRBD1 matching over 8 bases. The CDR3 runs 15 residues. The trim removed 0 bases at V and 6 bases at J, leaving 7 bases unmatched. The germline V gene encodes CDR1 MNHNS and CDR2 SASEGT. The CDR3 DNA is TGTGCCAGCAGTGAAGCCTCGGCAGGGGGCGGCGAGCAGTACTTC. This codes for CASSEASAGGGEQYF.

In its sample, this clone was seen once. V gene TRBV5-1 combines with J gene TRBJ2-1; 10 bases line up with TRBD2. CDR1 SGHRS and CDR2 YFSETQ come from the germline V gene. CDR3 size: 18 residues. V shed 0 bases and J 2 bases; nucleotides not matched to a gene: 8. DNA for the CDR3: TGCGCCAGCAGCTTGGCCTCCACCGGGACTAGCGCCTACAATGAGCAGTTCTTC. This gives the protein CASSLASTGTSAYNEQFF. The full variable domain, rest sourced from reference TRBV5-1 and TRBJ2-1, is KAGVTQTPRYLIKTRGQQVTLSCSPISGHRSVSWYQQTPGQGLQFLFEYFSETQRNKGNFPGRFSGRQFSNSRSEMNVSTLELGDSALYLCASSLASTGTSAYNEQFFGPGTRLTVL.